The 2 T cell receptor beta chains reported below all come from one sample, sequenced in a study of technical replicates of blood from a few donors. Here immunoSEQ multiplex PCR was the method, and the copy in TCRdb shows in-frame clones only, minus some. The profile shows more than 65,000 clones, around 97% of them singletons. The specimen was T cells isolated from PBMCs. The receptors here all came from a human donor in good health.

The CDR3 sequence is CASSSGTGDSNQPQHF. The CDR3 nucleotides are TGTGCCAGCAGCAGCGGGACAGGAGATAGCAATCAGCCCCAGCATTTT. The chain uses TRBV11-2 and TRBJ1-5, with 8 positions matching TRBD1. The CDR3 sequence is 16 residues long. Germline CDR1 is SGHAT and CDR2 is FQNNGV. V trimming: 5 bases; J trimming: 0 bases; junction bases outside the gene matches: 6.

The chain carries TRBV5-4 and TRBJ2-7, with TRBD1 as a possible D gene (6 bases). Germline V lookup: CDR1 SGHNT, CDR2 YYREEE (reference sequence). The CDR3 totals 14 residues. Trimming took 4 bases from V and 4 from J, leaving 15 bases between them. The CDR3 bases are TGTGCCAGCAGCGACCCGGGACACCCTTACGAGCAGTACTTC. It encodes CASSDPGHPYEQYF. Variable domain in full (rest from reference TRBV5-4 and TRBJ2-7): ETGVTQSPTHLIKTRGQQVTLRCSSQSGHNTVSWYQQALGQGPQFIFQYYREEENGRGNFPPRFSGLQFPNYSSELNVNALELDDSALYLCASSDPGHPYEQYFGPGTRLTVT.